Listed below are T cell receptor beta chains from one sample, sequenced in a study of Ad26.COV2.S vaccination and SARS-CoV-2 variants. TCRdb's table, derived via immunoSEQ multiplex PCR, lists solely in-frame clones and lacks some. The sample consists of 350,000 to 450,000 clones, around 82% of them appearing once. The material sequenced was peripheral blood, taken in a trial of Ad26.COV2.S vaccine versus placebo. Receptors originate from a person aged 18-65 years who received the Ad26.COV2.S COVID-19 vaccine or a placebo. Each CDR3 is given with its conserved first and last residue. D genes are given only for firm matches. Clone size is shown for a subset of rows, as once, few, many or a class of expanded clone.

v_gene,abundance,j_gene,d_gene,CDR3nt,CDR3aa
TRBV7-9,few,TRBJ2-5,NA,TGTGCCAGCAGCTTCTCTCTTAACCAAGAGACCCAGTACTTC,CASSFSLNQETQYF
TRBV7-2,NA,TRBJ2-7,TRBD2,TGTGCCAGCAGCCGCCTTAGCGGGGGGGCGAGTGAGCAGTACTTC,CASSRLSGGASEQYF
TRBV25-1,NA,TRBJ1-4,TRBD1,TGTGCCAGCAGTGATGAAGCCGGGACAGGGGATGAAAAACTGTTTTTT,CASSDEAGTGDEKLFF
TRBV18,few,TRBJ2-1,TRBD1,TGTGCCAGCTCACCCAGTGGACAGGGGGCAACGGGTGAGCAGTTCTTC,CASSPSGQGATGEQFF
TRBV4-1,NA,TRBJ1-1,NA,TGCGCCAGCAGCCAAGATTTTGTCGGAGCTTTCTTT,CASSQDFVGAFF
TRBV7-9,NA,TRBJ2-2,NA,TGTGCCAGCAGCCCCTTTGTCCAGGGTGAGCTGTTTTTT,CASSPFVQGELFF
TRBV3-1/TRBV3-2,NA,TRBJ2-3,TRBD2,TGTGCCAGCAGCCAAACCCCAAATAGCGGGGGCGGCACAGATACGCAGTATTTT,CASSQTPNSGGGTDTQYF
TRBV7-2,once,TRBJ1-2,NA,TGTGCCAGCAGCTTAGGAGGAAGGAGGGGTGGCTACACCTTC,CASSLGGRRGGYTF
TRBV6-5,NA,TRBJ2-5,TRBD2,TGTGCCAGCAGCTCCGGGGGGAAAGGCGCGACCCAGTACTTC,CASSSGGKGATQYF
TRBV2,NA,TRBJ2-1,TRBD2,TGTGCCAGCAGAGGCTTACCTAGCGGGGGTTCCTACAATGAGCAGTTCTTC,CASRGLPSGGSYNEQFF
TRBV19,few,TRBJ2-1,NA,TGTGCCAGTAGTCCTCCCATCTGGACAGGGAGGGACAATGAGCAGTTCTTC,CASSPPIWTGRDNEQFF
TRBV11-2,NA,TRBJ1-1,NA,TGTGCCAGCAGCTTAGACAGGGCGGGTGCGGTCGGTTTCTTT,CASSLDRAGAVGFF
TRBV5-1,NA,TRBJ2-2,TRBD2,TGCGCCAGCAGCTTGACTAGCGGGGTGATCACCGGGGAGCTGTTTTTT,CASSLTSGVITGELFF
TRBV21-1,NA,TRBJ2-7,NA,TGTGCCAGCAGCAAAGGCTTGGGAGACGAGCAGTACTTC,CASSKGLGDEQYF
TRBV5-6,few,TRBJ2-7,NA,TGTGCCAGCAGCTTCGCGGGACACCATTTCTACGAGCAGTACTTC,CASSFAGHHFYEQYF
TRBV3-1/TRBV3-2,once,TRBJ2-3,NA,TGTGCCAGCAGCCAGGGACTCTCCCCAGATACGCAGTATTTT,CASSQGLSPDTQYF
TRBV3-1/TRBV3-2,NA,TRBJ1-1,NA,TGTGCCAGCAGCCAAACTCGCACTGAAGCTTTCTTT,CASSQTRTEAFF
TRBV24-1,NA,TRBJ2-3,NA,TGTGCCACCAGGGCAGGCCTTAGCACAGATACGCAGTATTTT,CATRAGLSTDTQYF
TRBV4-1,few,TRBJ2-3,TRBD2,TGCGCCAGCAGCACAGGACTAGCGGGGTCGACAGATACGCAGTATTTT,CASSTGLAGSTDTQYF
TRBV4-2,NA,TRBJ1-4,NA,TGTGCCAGCAGCCAAGATTGGACACCCGGGCGTGAAAAACTGTTTTTT,CASSQDWTPGREKLFF
TRBV6-2/TRBV6-3,NA,TRBJ2-7,NA,TGTGCCAGCAGTTACTCGACAGGCCACGAGCAGTACTTC,CASSYSTGHEQYF
TRBV15,NA,TRBJ1-5,TRBD1,TGTGCCACCAGCAGTACCAGGGGGCGGAATCAGCCCCAGCATTTT,CATSSTRGRNQPQHF
TRBV18,NA,TRBJ2-2,NA,TGTGCCAGCTCACCACAGGCCTCAGTGGGCGGGGAGCTGTTTTTT,CASSPQASVGGELFF
TRBV5-1,once,TRBJ1-1,NA,TGCGCCTCCCGGCCCAGCGCGATGAACACTGAAGCTTTCTTT,CASRPSAMNTEAFF
TRBV4-2,NA,TRBJ2-3,NA,TGTGCCAGCAGCCAAGATCTCCTAGACCGAGATACGCAGTATTTT,CASSQDLLDRDTQYF
TRBV12-3/TRBV12-4,NA,TRBJ1-2,NA,TGTGCCAGCACCTTGGGGGGTTTCAGCACCTTC,CASTLGGFSTF
TRBV9,NA,TRBJ2-6,NA,TGTGCCAGCGGAAAGTTCTCTGGGGCCAACGTCCTGACTTTC,CASGKFSGANVLTF
TRBV4-2,NA,TRBJ2-7,TRBD1,TGTGCCAGCAGCCACACACTATCCGGGACAGTCTCCTACGAGCAGTACTTC,CASSHTLSGTVSYEQYF
TRBV13,NA,TRBJ1-1,NA,TGTGCCAGCAGCTCGACAGGCATGAACACTGAAGCTTTCTTT,CASSSTGMNTEAFF
TRBV11-2,NA,TRBJ1-2,NA,TGTGCCAGCAGCTCCCTTAGGATCAAGGCGGTCGGTACATATGGCTACACCTTC,CASSSLRIKAVGTYGYTF
TRBV5-1,NA,TRBJ2-1,NA,TGCGCCAGCAGCCAGACAGACCGGGAGCAGTTCTTC,CASSQTDREQFF
TRBV7-3,NA,TRBJ1-1,NA,TGTGCCAGCAGCTTACAGGGGACCCTGAACACTGAAGCTTTCTTT,CASSLQGTLNTEAFF
TRBV5-1,NA,TRBJ2-7,TRBD2,TGCGCCAGCAGCTCCCGGGCTAGCGGGGTTATCTACGAGCAGTACTTC,CASSSRASGVIYEQYF
TRBV27,NA,TRBJ1-5,NA,TGTGCCAGCAGTTTGGGGCAGAATCAGCCCCAGCATTTT,CASSLGQNQPQHF
TRBV19,few,TRBJ1-4,NA,TGTGCCAGTAGTATCGTTGGGGCTTTTGAAAAACTGTTTTTT,CASSIVGAFEKLFF
TRBV7-2,once,TRBJ2-2,TRBD2,TGTGCCAGCAGTCTACCTGCGGGAGTGTTCACCGGGGAGCTGTTTTTT,CASSLPAGVFTGELFF
TRBV2,NA,TRBJ1-5,NA,TGTGCCAGCAGTGTTGGGGCGGGTTCGCCCCAGCATTTT,CASSVGAGSPQHF
TRBV12-3/TRBV12-4,NA,TRBJ2-5,TRBD2,TGTGCCAGCAGTCCCTGGGGGGGGGAGACCCAGTACTTC,CASSPWGGETQYF
TRBV7-8,NA,TRBJ1-1,NA,TGTGCCAGCAGCTTAGGCCTCGCCGCTGAAGCTTTCTTT,CASSLGLAAEAFF